Included here is one T cell receptor beta chain sequence, with context. Antigen specificity is unknown. The sample originates from a study of post-analysis software for immune sequencing data. Tagging with unique molecular identifiers was a feature of the TCR beta cDNA libraries. Each CDR3 protein gets one entry after TCRdb re-called the PCR reads with MiXCR. The repertoire holds about 540,000 distinct CDR3 sequences, with approximately 31% as singletons. General study points: Samples from a shared batch, those prepared together, strongly co-clustered by F measure. There were a handful of TRBV segments more frequent in patients than controls, and TRBV5-6, TRBV5-1 and TRBV20-1 were among them. People with multiple sclerosis had a significantly lower normalized Chao1 diversity than controls did.

V was shortened by 4 bases and J by 1 base, with 21 bases between the two germline ends. CDR1 and CDR2 from the germline V gene are SGHDT and YYEEEE. This CDR3 is built from 18 residues. The sample taken for sequencing was blood. The gene calls are TRBV5-6 and TRBJ2-1, with D maybe TRBD2 (6 bases). The origin of this receptor is a girl under 18 with multiple sclerosis. The CDR3 DNA reads TGTGCCAGCAGCCCGGGACTGGGGTCATGGGGATCCTACAATGAGCAGTTCTTC. It specifies CASSPGLGSWGSYNEQFF.